Here is one T cell receptor beta chain with its context. No antigen is known for it. Germline CDR1 reads MDHEN; CDR2 reads SYDVKM. Trimming stripped 5 bases from V and 1 base from J, with 15 bases between. The CDR3 totals 15 residues. These data come from a study of beta chain features in type 1 diabetes. Study observations and caveats: There were fewer insertions and more deletions at the VDJ junctions of type 1 diabetes patients.

Reverse transcription of all isolated RNA meant that expressed TCRB transcripts were sequenced. Libraries were prepared by immunoSEQ multiplex PCR; TCRdb keeps only in-frame clonotypes and omits some of them. The sample includes 140,000 to 150,000 clones, around 51% of them seen just once. This receptor was identified in a man aged 18 to 29 in good health. The chain combines TRBV28 with TRBJ2-7, with D possibly being TRBD1 (6 bases). The sequencing input was Tregs from blood. CDR3 protein: CASSPGTLVSYEQYF. The CDR3 coding sequence is TGTGCCAGCAGTCCCGGGACACTTGTATCCTACGAGCAGTACTTC.